This TCR beta chain is from a study of shared clonotypes between healthy human individuals. Study results and caveats: Clonotypes shared by all four sorted-subset donors had higher generation probabilities than non-shared clonotypes.

Sequencing was at deep level. Assay used: immunoSEQ multiplex PCR; TCRdb lists only in-frame clones, some missing. The sample lists roughly 1,000,000 clones, 75% to 85% seen once, with 0.5% to 0.6% in the top ten. Splitting of CD4+ cells produced CD45RA+ naive and CD45RA-negative memory subsets. This clone showed up just a few times. Its antigen is as yet unknown. CDR3 length equals 16 residues. J lost 0 bases, V lost 6 bases, and 6 bases had no gene match. CDR1 is MNHNY, CDR2 SVGAGI, per germline (reference sequence). The sequenced sample consisted of memory CD4+ T cells from PBMCs. Described subset: CD45RA-negative fraction. This receptor was identified in a man aged 18 to 29 in good health. Some clones in this sample may be carry-over from other donors' samples. The chain uses TRBV6-6 and TRBJ2-2; 8 bases agree with TRBD2. This CDR3 reads CASSPPGLANTGELFF. As DNA, the CDR3 is TGTGCCAGCAGCCCCCCGGGACTAGCGAACACCGGGGAGCTGTTTTTT.